This is a list of T cell receptor beta chains from one sample in a study of PD-1 blockade in classical Hodgkin lymphoma. TCRdb keeps only in-frame clones here, not all; method: immunoSEQ multiplex PCR. The sample shows tens of thousands of clones, roughly 88% of them seen only once. Here the sequenced sample was peripheral blood mononuclear cells (PBMCs), taken before the second cycle of nivolumab. The receptors come from a human donor with classical Hodgkin lymphoma. The CDR3 runs from the conserved cysteine through the conserved F or W. Each record gives: V gene, J gene, clone size, D gene, CDR3 length, CDR3 protein, CDR3 DNA. D genes are given only for firm matches. Not every row has a clone size; where given, it reads once, few, many or a size class.

TRBV10-3,TRBJ2-7,NA,NA,18,CAINRGGLYSSKTYEQYF,TGTGCCATCAATAGAGGAGGGTTATACTCCTCCAAAACCTACGAGCAGTACTTC
TRBV27,TRBJ2-7,NA,NA,14,CASSYGDSQYEQYF,TGTGCCAGCAGTTATGGGGATTCCCAATACGAGCAGTACTTC
TRBV12-5,TRBJ2-7,few,NA,11,CASGSTYEQYF,TGTGCTAGTGGCTCAACCTACGAGCAGTACTTC
TRBV5-4,TRBJ1-1,NA,TRBD1,14,CASSLYRGPYEAFF,TGTGCCAGCAGCTTGTACAGGGGGCCATACGAAGCTTTCTTT
TRBV7-2,TRBJ2-1,NA,NA,13,CASSFISENEQFF,TGTGCCAGCAGCTTCATTAGCGAGAATGAGCAGTTCTTC
TRBV28,TRBJ1-1,NA,NA,16,CASSLPFGAGNTEAFF,TGTGCCAGCAGTTTACCCTTTGGAGCTGGGAACACTGAAGCTTTCTTT
TRBV29-1,TRBJ2-1,NA,TRBD2,14,CSVMGGLPTNEQFF,TGCAGCGTTATGGGAGGGCTGCCGACCAATGAGCAGTTCTTC
TRBV7-6,TRBJ2-7,NA,NA,16,CASSPTGGRSSYEQYF,TGTGCCAGCAGCCCCACTGGTGGGCGTAGTTCCTACGAGCAGTACTTC
TRBV6-6,TRBJ1-2,NA,NA,14,CASSYSGGGSGYTF,TGTGCCAGCAGTTACTCAGGAGGGGGGAGCGGCTACACCTTC
TRBV14,TRBJ2-7,NA,TRBD2,17,CATTPLGGTRVSYEQYF,TGTGCCACCACCCCCCTTGGGGGGACTAGGGTGTCCTACGAGCAGTACTTC
TRBV27,TRBJ2-7,NA,TRBD2,14,CASKTSGSSYEQYF,TGTGCCAGCAAGACTAGCGGGAGCTCCTACGAGCAGTACTTC
TRBV5-6,TRBJ1-2,NA,TRBD1,15,CASSIRDRFAYGYTF,TGTGCCAGCAGCATCCGGGACAGGTTCGCCTATGGCTACACCTTC
TRBV9,TRBJ1-6,NA,NA,16,CASNAQGGRGRSPLHF,TGTGCCAGCAACGCGCAGGGCGGCAGGGGTCGCTCACCCCTCCACTTT
TRBV7-8,TRBJ2-1,NA,TRBD2,20,CASGRNHGLNLAGVGNEQFF,TGTGCCAGCGGCAGGAATCATGGCCTCAACTTGGCGGGAGTTGGGAATGAGCAGTTCTTC
TRBV4-1,TRBJ1-1,NA,NA,14,CASSQGQANTEAFF,TGCGCCAGCAGCCAGGGACAAGCGAACACTGAAGCTTTCTTT
TRBV7-3,TRBJ2-2,NA,NA,14,CASRSRQVPGELFF,TGTGCCAGCAGAAGTAGACAGGTCCCCGGGGAGCTGTTTTTT
TRBV5-6,TRBJ2-1,NA,TRBD2,11,CASSSGTKQFF,TGTGCCAGCAGCTCCGGGACTAAGCAGTTCTTC
TRBV27,TRBJ2-7,NA,TRBD1,14,CASTPLDRAYEQYF,TGTGCCAGCACCCCCCTTGACAGGGCCTACGAGCAGTACTTC
TRBV6-5,TRBJ1-3,NA,NA,13,CASSSSGGNTIYF,TGTGCCAGCAGTTCCTCGGGGGGAAACACCATATATTTT
TRBV6-5,TRBJ2-1,NA,TRBD1,13,CASSRDRGGEQFF,TGTGCCAGCAGCAGGGACAGGGGAGGTGAGCAGTTCTTC
TRBV14,TRBJ1-3,NA,NA,16,CASSQGGLSSGNTIYF,TGTGCCAGCAGCCAAGGGGGGTTATCCTCCGGAAACACCATATATTTT
TRBV7-9,TRBJ2-2,NA,NA,15,CASSLALGYTGELFF,TGTGCCAGCAGCTTAGCGCTAGGTTACACCGGGGAGCTGTTTTTT
TRBV11-3,TRBJ2-3,NA,TRBD2,18,CASSLVAGGPPSTDTQYF,TGTGCCAGCAGCTTAGTAGCGGGAGGCCCTCCTAGCACAGATACGCAGTATTTT
TRBV2,TRBJ2-2,NA,NA,17,CASSEDGTARRTGELFF,TGTGCCAGCAGTGAGGATGGCACAGCCCGTCGAACCGGGGAGCTGTTTTTT